The rows below give T cell receptor beta chains drawn from one sample of a study of PD-1 blockade in classical Hodgkin lymphoma. Some clones are missing from TCRdb's copy, which holds only in-frame ones; the method was immunoSEQ multiplex PCR. Among about 20,000 clones, 77% were seen once, and the ten largest hold about 41%. Sequenced here: peripheral blood mononuclear cells (PBMCs), sampled before the second cycle of nivolumab. The source is a human donor with classical Hodgkin lymphoma. The CDR3 runs from the conserved cysteine through the conserved F or W. The order of the fields is D gene, V gene, clone size, J gene, CDR3 DNA, CDR3 protein. The D gene is left open where the match is weak. The listing skips clone size in some rows; elsewhere it reads once, few, many or a size class.

D gene: -
V gene: TRBV27
clone size: -
J gene: TRBJ2-4
CDR3 DNA: TGTGCCAGCAGCGTAAGCTCGGCCAAAAACATTCAGTACTTC
CDR3 protein: CASSVSSAKNIQYF

D gene: -
V gene: TRBV12-5
clone size: -
J gene: TRBJ2-3
CDR3 DNA: TGTGCTAGTGGTTCCGGACAGTTCTACACAGATACGCAGTATTTT
CDR3 protein: CASGSGQFYTDTQYF

D gene: -
V gene: TRBV7-9
clone size: -
J gene: TRBJ1-2
CDR3 DNA: TGTGCCAGCAGCTTTCTGACAGTTAACTATGGCTACACCTTC
CDR3 protein: CASSFLTVNYGYTF

D gene: TRBD1
V gene: TRBV5-1
clone size: -
J gene: TRBJ2-7
CDR3 DNA: TGCGCCAGCAGCTTGACAGGGGGCGCCAAAATCGAGCAGTACTTC
CDR3 protein: CASSLTGGAKIEQYF

D gene: TRBD2
V gene: TRBV11-2
clone size: -
J gene: TRBJ2-3
CDR3 DNA: TGTGCCAGCAGCAACGAGCGGGAGGGGCCAGATACGCAGTATTTT
CDR3 protein: CASSNEREGPDTQYF

D gene: TRBD1
V gene: TRBV7-9
clone size: -
J gene: TRBJ1-1
CDR3 DNA: TGTGCCAGCAGCTTAAAGGGACAGGGGAACACTGAAGCTTTCTTT
CDR3 protein: CASSLKGQGNTEAFF

D gene: TRBD1
V gene: TRBV7-6
clone size: -
J gene: TRBJ1-1
CDR3 DNA: TGTGCCAGCAGCCCCCCGCAGGGGGTCGCTTTCTTT
CDR3 protein: CASSPPQGVAFF

D gene: -
V gene: TRBV7-9
clone size: few
J gene: TRBJ2-1
CDR3 DNA: TGTGCCAGCGAGGCGGGCCCCGAGCAGTTCTTC
CDR3 protein: CASEAGPEQFF

D gene: -
V gene: TRBV5-1
clone size: -
J gene: TRBJ1-2
CDR3 DNA: TGCGCCAGCAGCGCGACGGGCAGGGATGTCTATGGCTACACCTTC
CDR3 protein: CASSATGRDVYGYTF

D gene: -
V gene: TRBV6-5
clone size: -
J gene: TRBJ2-2
CDR3 DNA: TGTGCCAGCAGTTACGGTGGTAGCTCGGCCGGGGAGCTGTTTTTT
CDR3 protein: CASSYGGSSAGELFF

D gene: -
V gene: TRBV5-1
clone size: -
J gene: TRBJ2-1
CDR3 DNA: TGCGCCAGCAGCACGGTAGAACTCAATGAGCAGTTCTTC
CDR3 protein: CASSTVELNEQFF

D gene: -
V gene: TRBV4-3
clone size: -
J gene: TRBJ2-1
CDR3 DNA: TGCGCCAGCAGCCAAGATTCTCTTGGGGTTGTTGGGGCCCATGAGCAGTTCTTC
CDR3 protein: CASSQDSLGVVGAHEQFF

D gene: TRBD2
V gene: TRBV5-4
clone size: -
J gene: TRBJ2-1
CDR3 DNA: TGTGCCAGCAGCTTGGTGGGGAGCGGGAGCAAGGCGCAGTTCTTC
CDR3 protein: CASSLVGSGSKAQFF

D gene: -
V gene: TRBV11-2
clone size: -
J gene: TRBJ1-1
CDR3 DNA: TGTGCCAGCAGCTTAAAGTGGGACACTGAAGCTTTCTTT
CDR3 protein: CASSLKWDTEAFF

D gene: -
V gene: TRBV5-1
clone size: -
J gene: TRBJ2-1
CDR3 DNA: TGCGCCAGCAGCTTGAAGGGGGAGCAGTTCTTC
CDR3 protein: CASSLKGEQFF

D gene: -
V gene: TRBV6-6
clone size: -
J gene: TRBJ2-6
CDR3 DNA: TGTGCCAGCAGCGGGGCCCGAGGGGCCAACGTCCTGACTTTC
CDR3 protein: CASSGARGANVLTF

D gene: -
V gene: TRBV2
clone size: -
J gene: TRBJ1-3
CDR3 DNA: TGTGCCAGCAGTGAAATCACAGGGACTGCTCTTGGAAACACCATATATTTT
CDR3 protein: CASSEITGTALGNTIYF

D gene: -
V gene: TRBV14
clone size: -
J gene: TRBJ2-1
CDR3 DNA: TGTGCCAGCAGCCAAGATTTCTTCTACAATGAGCAGTTCTTC
CDR3 protein: CASSQDFFYNEQFF

D gene: TRBD1
V gene: TRBV6-5
clone size: -
J gene: TRBJ1-5
CDR3 DNA: TGTGCCAGCAGTAGCACAGGGGTCGGCAATCAGCCCCAGCATTTT
CDR3 protein: CASSSTGVGNQPQHF

D gene: -
V gene: TRBV4-1
clone size: -
J gene: TRBJ2-3
CDR3 DNA: TGCGCCAGCAGCCAAAGTGAGGGGGGCACAGATACGCAGTATTTT
CDR3 protein: CASSQSEGGTDTQYF

D gene: -
V gene: TRBV5-6
clone size: -
J gene: TRBJ2-6
CDR3 DNA: TGTGCCAGCAGCTTGTTAGGGGCACCTTCCTCTGGGGCCAACGTCCTGACTTTC
CDR3 protein: CASSLLGAPSSGANVLTF

D gene: TRBD1
V gene: TRBV5-1
clone size: -
J gene: TRBJ2-1
CDR3 DNA: TGCGCCAGCAGCCCAGGACAGGACCGAGAGCAGTTCTTC
CDR3 protein: CASSPGQDREQFF

D gene: -
V gene: TRBV27
clone size: -
J gene: TRBJ1-1
CDR3 DNA: TGTGCCAGCAGTGTCCTCCGGGACCTTCGTCGGGGCACTGAAGCTTTCTTT
CDR3 protein: CASSVLRDLRRGTEAFF

D gene: TRBD2
V gene: TRBV18
clone size: -
J gene: TRBJ2-3
CDR3 DNA: TGTGCCAGCTCGGTCGGGGGGTCAGAGGGCGATACGCAGTATTTT
CDR3 protein: CASSVGGSEGDTQYF

D gene: -
V gene: TRBV6-6
clone size: many
J gene: TRBJ1-5
CDR3 DNA: TGTGCCAGCAGTTGGGCCTCGGGGGGCAATCAGCCCCAGCATTTT
CDR3 protein: CASSWASGGNQPQHF

D gene: -
V gene: TRBV7-9
clone size: -
J gene: TRBJ2-4
CDR3 DNA: TGTGCCAGCAGCCCCTCCGAGCTAGCCAAAAACATTCAGTACTTC
CDR3 protein: CASSPSELAKNIQYF

D gene: -
V gene: TRBV19
clone size: -
J gene: TRBJ1-4
CDR3 DNA: TGTGCCAGTAGTCTCGGGCCTACTAATGAAAAACTGTTTTTT
CDR3 protein: CASSLGPTNEKLFF